The source of this T cell receptor (beta chain) is a study of cytomegalovirus exposure and HLA in healthy donors. Background on the study: Prior work identified 117 million unique TCR beta sequences in 150 million to 200 million T cells. General study points: There were three CMV-associated chains whose specificity for CMV antigens was confirmed in vitro. The classifier, whose performance was assessed in both the original and validation cohorts, reportedly diagnosed cytomegalovirus status with high specificity and sensitivity.

Primers: 60 Vbeta forward and 13 Jbeta reverse. Sequenced by immunoSEQ multiplex PCR; TCRdb stores in-frame clones only, minus some. The sample holds about 190,000 clones, around 81% seen once. Germline-derived CDR1 and CDR2 are MNHEY and SMNVEV (reference sequence). The CDR3 totals 15 residues. With V trimmed by 2 bases and J by 4 bases, 4 bases remained unmatched. About this clone itself: No antigen is known for it.

The chain joins TRBV27 to TRBJ1-2, with TRBD1 matching over 10 bases. This clonotype originated in a man aged 18 to 29 in good health and CMV-seronegative. Sequenced sample: PBMCs. The CDR3 reads CASSLRGQGPYGYTF. CDR3 coding DNA: TGTGCCAGCAGTTTACGGGGACAGGGGCCCTATGGCTACACCTTC.